The entry that follows covers one T cell receptor (beta chain) sequence. The data originate from a study of blood T cell repertoires in COVID-19. Study as a whole: The United States, Italy and Spain supplied acute and convalescent COVID-19 samples.

Sequenced by immunoSEQ multiplex PCR; TCRdb stores in-frame clones only, minus some. Counted here are over 130,000 clones, about 91% occurring once; the ten biggest clones make up 28%. This clonotype originated in a human donor in a cohort sampled during active COVID-19. Material: peripheral blood.

The CDR3 DNA reads as TGTGCCAGCAAGATAGGAGGTTTGGAGGAGCAGTTCTTC. It is translated as CASKIGGLEEQFF. V usage is TRBV12-3 or TRBV12-4 and J usage is TRBJ2-1; tentatively, D is TRBD2 (5 bases). The CDR3 sequence is 13 residues long. Trimming removed 7 bases from V and 10 bases from J, with 17 bases in between.